The source of this TCR beta chain is a study of shared T cell receptors in the human thymus. The repertoire was sequenced with immunoSEQ multiplex PCR; TCRdb's copy has only in-frame clones and lacks some. In the table there are 720,000 or so clones, 75% to 90% of which are singletons. The CDR3 sequence is 16 residues long. CDR1 is SNHLY and CDR2 is FYNNEI in the germline V gene. With V trimmed by 5 bases and J by 0 bases, 8 bases remained unmatched. This same sample was also taken into another study, of human thymus T cells. Per that study: Healthy Finnish infants undergoing corrective surgery for congenital heart defects were used as donors. Resected material from corrective heart surgery provided the thymus tissue analysed. Thymic and blood repertoires showed apparently biased V and J gene usage. Related research found strongly overlapping thymic repertoires in unrelated individuals.

Sequencing was performed on thymocytes. The sequence was obtained from a girl less than two years old with a congenital heart defect. The chain employs TRBV2 and TRBJ1-1; 8 bases map to TRBD1. CDR3 protein: CASSPGQASMNTEAFF. As DNA, the CDR3 is TGTGCCAGCAGTCCGGGACAGGCGTCTATGAACACTGAAGCTTTCTTT. Full variable domain (outside the CDR3, taken from reference TRBV2 and TRBJ1-1): EPEVTQTPSHQVTQMGQEVILRCVPISNHLYFYWYRQILGQKVEFLVSFYNNEISEKSEIFDDQFSVERPDGSNFTLKIRSTKLEDSAMYFCASSPGQASMNTEAFFGQGTRLTVV.